The 6 T cell receptor beta chains listed next were all sequenced from one sample in a study of vaccination effects on CD4 cells after COVID-19. This table comes from immunoSEQ multiplex PCR, and its TCRdb copy is limited to in-frame clones, with some not included. Of tens of thousands of clones listed, 73% are singletons. Following 10 days of culture, CD4+ T cells were isolated. The antigens these receptors bind are not known. This specimen consisted of CD4+ T cells from PBMCs cultured without peptide, obtained before COVID-19 vaccination. These receptors came from a human donor who received a COVID-19 vaccine.

For the CDR3, the DNA is TGCGCCAGCAGCCAAGAATCTTTGAGGGTGGGTTCGGTAGCTTTCTTT. It codes for CASSQESLRVGSVAFF. The V gene is TRBV4-3, the J gene TRBJ1-1; D call uncertain. Trimming pared 0 bases from V and 10 bases from J, leaving 21 bases between. CDR3 size: 16 residues. Germline loops: CDR1 LGHNA, CDR2 YSLEER.

The chain employs TRBV19 and TRBJ2-1, with TRBD2 matching over 11 bases. The CDR3 totals 17 residues. Germline V gene sequence: CDR1 LNHDA, CDR2 SQIVND (reference sequence). J lost 8 bases, V lost 6 bases, and 15 bases had no gene match. CDR3 region: CASSPNRDSGRAHEQFF. The CDR3 bases are TGTGCCAGTAGCCCGAACCGAGATAGCGGGAGGGCCCATGAGCAGTTCTTC.

The V gene is TRBV30, the J gene TRBJ2-7, with D maybe TRBD2 (6 bases). The CDR3 length is 14 residues. V lost 1 base, J lost 2 bases, and 12 bases lay in between. Germline V gene data show CDR1 as GTSNPN and CDR2 as SVGIG (reference sequence). The CDR3 sequence: CAWSAGVPAYEQYF. As DNA, the CDR3 is TGTGCCTGGAGTGCGGGGGTCCCCGCCTACGAGCAGTACTTC.

The chain uses TRBV19 and TRBJ2-5; a possible D gene is TRBD2 (5 bases). From germline, CDR1 is LNHDA and CDR2 SQIVND (reference sequence). The V end lost 1 base, the J end lost 5 bases, and 14 bases lay between the germline ends. CDR3 size: 15 residues. CDR3 protein: CASSIGPGVTETQYF. CDR3 nucleotide sequence: TGTGCCAGTAGTATAGGACCCGGGGTAACGGAGACCCAGTACTTC.

The rearrangement links TRBV12-3 or TRBV12-4 to TRBJ2-5; possible D gene TRBD2, 5 bases. The CDR3 covers 13 residues. Trimming took 1 base from V and 5 from J, leaving 8 bases between them. CDR3: CASSLGERETQYF. The CDR3 nucleotides read TGTGCCAGCAGTTTAGGGGAGAGGGAGACCCAGTACTTC.

The V gene is TRBV5-1, the J gene TRBJ2-2, with 7 bases aligning to TRBD1. The CDR3 length is 16 residues. From germline, CDR1 is SGHRS and CDR2 YFSETQ. V gave up 0 bases and J gave up 4 bases; unmatched junction bases: 6. CDR3 protein: CASSLGRQGFTGELFF. In nucleotides, the CDR3 is TGCGCCAGCAGCTTGGGAAGACAGGGTTTCACCGGGGAGCTGTTTTTT. The full variable domain, in which reference TRBV5-1 and TRBJ2-2 provide the parts outside the CDR3, is KAGVTQTPRYLIKTRGQQVTLSCSPISGHRSVSWYQQTPGQGLQFLFEYFSETQRNKGNFPGRFSGRQFSNSRSEMNVSTLELGDSALYLCASSLGRQGFTGELFFGEGSRLTVL.